The source of this TCR beta chain is a study of blood T cell repertoires in COVID-19. Overall study context: Both acute and convalescent COVID-19 samples were obtained from the United States, Italy and Spain. PBMCs, B-cell-depleted T cells, or T cells provided the cDNA or gDNA that made up the material.

V lost 6 bases and J lost 3; bases outside the gene matches: 3. The CDR3 is made up of 13 amino acids. Germline CDR1 reads SGHAT; CDR2 reads FQNNGV. Authors' methods: Amplification of reference gene primers provided the estimated nucleated cell counts. TCRdb's copy holds only in-frame clones and misses some; the assay was immunoSEQ multiplex PCR. From that table come the V and J calls and clone size; the DNA was used to work out D and trimming. In the table there are about 93,000 clones, roughly 87% of which are singletons. V is TRBV11-2 and J is TRBJ2-7, with 9 bases that match TRBD1. The sequencing input was peripheral blood. This clonotype was sampled from a middle-aged man with acute or convalescent COVID-19. Here the CDR3 reads CASRGQGLYEQYF. The CDR3 DNA sequence: TGTGCCAGCAGGGGACAGGGTCTCTACGAGCAGTACTTC.